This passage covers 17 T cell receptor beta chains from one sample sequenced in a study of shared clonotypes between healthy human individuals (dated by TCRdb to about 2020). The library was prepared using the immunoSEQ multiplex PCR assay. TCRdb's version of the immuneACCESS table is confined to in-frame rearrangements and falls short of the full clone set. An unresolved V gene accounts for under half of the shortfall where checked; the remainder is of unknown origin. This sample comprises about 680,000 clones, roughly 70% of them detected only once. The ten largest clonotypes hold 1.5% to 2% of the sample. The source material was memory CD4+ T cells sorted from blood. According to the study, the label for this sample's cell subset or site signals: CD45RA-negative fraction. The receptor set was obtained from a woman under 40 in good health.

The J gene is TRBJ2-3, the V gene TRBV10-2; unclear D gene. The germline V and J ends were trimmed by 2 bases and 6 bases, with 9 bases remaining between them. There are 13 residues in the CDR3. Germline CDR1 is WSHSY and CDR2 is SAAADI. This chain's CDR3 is CASSEDHTDTQYF. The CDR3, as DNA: TGCGCCAGCAGTGAGGATCACACGGATACGCAGTATTTT.

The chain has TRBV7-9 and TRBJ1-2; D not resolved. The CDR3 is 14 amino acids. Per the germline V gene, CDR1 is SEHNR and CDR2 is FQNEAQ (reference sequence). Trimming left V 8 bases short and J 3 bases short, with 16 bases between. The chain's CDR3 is CASRNRFSDYGYTF. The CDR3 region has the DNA TGTGCCAGCCGGAACAGATTTTCCGACTATGGCTACACCTTC.

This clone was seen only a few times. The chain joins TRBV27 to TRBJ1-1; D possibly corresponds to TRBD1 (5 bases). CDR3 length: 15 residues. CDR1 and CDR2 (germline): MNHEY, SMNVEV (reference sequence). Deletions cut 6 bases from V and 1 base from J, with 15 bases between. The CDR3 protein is CASSLGDVSNTEAFF. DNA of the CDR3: TGTGCCAGCAGCCTGGGGGACGTCTCGAACACTGAAGCTTTCTTT.

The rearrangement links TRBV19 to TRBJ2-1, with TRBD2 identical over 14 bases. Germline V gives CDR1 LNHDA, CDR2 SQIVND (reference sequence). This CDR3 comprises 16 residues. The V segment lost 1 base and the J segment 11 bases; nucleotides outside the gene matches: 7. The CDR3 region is CASSIGEGLAGVKQFF. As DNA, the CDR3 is TGTGCCAGTAGTATAGGGGAGGGACTAGCGGGAGTTAAGCAGTTCTTC.

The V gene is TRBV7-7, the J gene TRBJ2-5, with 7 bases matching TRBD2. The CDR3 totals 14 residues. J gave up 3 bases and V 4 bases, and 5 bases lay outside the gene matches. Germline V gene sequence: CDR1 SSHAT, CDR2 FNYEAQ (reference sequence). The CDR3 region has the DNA TGTGCCAGCAGCTGGGGGGGGAGGGAAGAGACCCAGTACTTC. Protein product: CASSWGGREETQYF.

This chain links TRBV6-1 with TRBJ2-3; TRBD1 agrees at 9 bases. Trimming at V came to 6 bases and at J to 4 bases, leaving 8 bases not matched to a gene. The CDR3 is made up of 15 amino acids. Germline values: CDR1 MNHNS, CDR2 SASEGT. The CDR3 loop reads CASRPGQGDADTQYF. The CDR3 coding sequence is TGTGCCAGCAGGCCGGGACAGGGAGATGCAGATACGCAGTATTTT.

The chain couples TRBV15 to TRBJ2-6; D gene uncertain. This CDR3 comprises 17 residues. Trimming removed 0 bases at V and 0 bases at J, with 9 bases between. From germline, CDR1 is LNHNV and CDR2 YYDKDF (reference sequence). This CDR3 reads CATSRDAGSSGANVLTF. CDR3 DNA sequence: TGTGCCACCAGCAGAGATGCAGGAAGCTCTGGGGCCAACGTCCTGACTTTC.

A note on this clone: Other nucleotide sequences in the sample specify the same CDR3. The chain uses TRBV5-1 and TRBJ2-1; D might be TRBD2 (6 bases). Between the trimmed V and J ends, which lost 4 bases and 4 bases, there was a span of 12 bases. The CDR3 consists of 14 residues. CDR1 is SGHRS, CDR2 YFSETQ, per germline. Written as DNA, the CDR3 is TGCGCCAGCAGCCGGGACTCAACTTACAATGAGCAGTTCTTC. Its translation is CASSRDSTYNEQFF.

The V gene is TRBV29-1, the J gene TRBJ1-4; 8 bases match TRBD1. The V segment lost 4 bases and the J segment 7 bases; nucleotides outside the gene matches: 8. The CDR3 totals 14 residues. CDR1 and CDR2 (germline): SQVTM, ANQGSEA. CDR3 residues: CSVGVTGEIEKLFF. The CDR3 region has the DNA TGCAGCGTTGGAGTGACAGGGGAGATTGAAAAACTGTTTTTT.

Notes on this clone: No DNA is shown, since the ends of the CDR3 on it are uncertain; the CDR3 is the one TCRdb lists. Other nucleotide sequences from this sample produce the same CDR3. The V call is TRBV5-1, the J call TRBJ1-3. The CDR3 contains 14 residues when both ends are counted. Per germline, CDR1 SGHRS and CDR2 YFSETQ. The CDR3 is CASTLGTAGNTIYF.

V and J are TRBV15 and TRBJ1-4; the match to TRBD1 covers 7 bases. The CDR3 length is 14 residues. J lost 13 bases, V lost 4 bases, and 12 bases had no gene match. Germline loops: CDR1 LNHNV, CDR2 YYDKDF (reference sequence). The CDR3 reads CATSNPLRQGGLFF. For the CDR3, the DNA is TGTGCCACCAGCAACCCACTCAGACAGGGAGGACTGTTTTTT.

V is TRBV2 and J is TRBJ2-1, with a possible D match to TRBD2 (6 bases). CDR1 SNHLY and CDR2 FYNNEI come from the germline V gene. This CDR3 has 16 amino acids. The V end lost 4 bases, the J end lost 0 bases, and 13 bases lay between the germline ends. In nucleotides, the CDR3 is TGTGCCAGCAGTGCAGCAGCGGGCGCCTCCTACAATGAGCAGTTCTTC. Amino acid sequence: CASSAAAGASYNEQFF.

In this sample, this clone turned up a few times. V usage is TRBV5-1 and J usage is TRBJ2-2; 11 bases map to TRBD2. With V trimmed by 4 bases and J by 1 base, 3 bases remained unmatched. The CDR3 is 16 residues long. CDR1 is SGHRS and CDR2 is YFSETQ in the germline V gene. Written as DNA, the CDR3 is TGCGCCAGCAGCCGTACTAGCGGGAGGAACACCGGGGAGCTGTTTTTT. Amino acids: CASSRTSGRNTGELFF.

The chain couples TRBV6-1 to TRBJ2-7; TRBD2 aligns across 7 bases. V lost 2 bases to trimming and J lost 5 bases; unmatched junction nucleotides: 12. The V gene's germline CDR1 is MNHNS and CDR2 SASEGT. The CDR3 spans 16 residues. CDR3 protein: CASSEREGLGWNEQYF. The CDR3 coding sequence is TGTGCCAGCAGTGAAAGGGAGGGCTTAGGATGGAACGAGCAGTACTTC.

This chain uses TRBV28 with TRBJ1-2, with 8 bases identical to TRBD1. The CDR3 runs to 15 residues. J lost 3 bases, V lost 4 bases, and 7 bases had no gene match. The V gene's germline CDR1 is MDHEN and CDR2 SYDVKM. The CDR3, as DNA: TGTGCCAGCAGTTCGCAGGGGGCGAGGGACTATGGCTACACCTTC. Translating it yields CASSSQGARDYGYTF.

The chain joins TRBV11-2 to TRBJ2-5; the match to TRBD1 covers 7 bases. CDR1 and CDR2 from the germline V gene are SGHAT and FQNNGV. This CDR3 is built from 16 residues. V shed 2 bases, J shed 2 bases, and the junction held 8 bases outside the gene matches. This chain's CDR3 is CASSLFQGVLQETQYF. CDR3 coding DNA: TGTGCCAGCAGCTTATTCCAGGGGGTTTTACAAGAGACCCAGTACTTC.

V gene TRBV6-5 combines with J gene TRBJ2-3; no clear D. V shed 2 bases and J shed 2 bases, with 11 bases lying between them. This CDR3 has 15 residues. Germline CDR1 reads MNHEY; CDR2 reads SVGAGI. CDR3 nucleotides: TGTGCCAGCAGTTACGCGGCAGTCTACACAGATACGCAGTATTTT. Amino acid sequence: CASSYAAVYTDTQYF.